The 6 T cell receptor beta chains reported below all come from one sample, sequenced in a study of technical replicates of blood from several donors. Profiling relied on immunoSEQ multiplex PCR, and the TCRdb table lists in-frame clones only, not all of them. This sample has around 68,000 clones, with roughly nine tenths found just once. What was sequenced was T cells isolated from PBMCs. The receptors stem from a human donor in good health. Some clones in this sample may be carry-over from other donors' samples.

Only one count was recorded for this clone. The V gene is TRBV12-5, the J gene TRBJ1-5; a possible D gene is TRBD1 (5 bases). V was cut by 5 bases and J by 3 bases, with 14 bases left in between. The CDR3 spans 15 residues. Germline CDR1 is LGHNT and CDR2 is FRNRAP. As DNA, the CDR3 is TGTGCTAGTGGTCCTCCGGGACTCCCCAATCAGCCCCAGCATTTT. It translates to CASGPPGLPNQPQHF.

This chain links TRBV7-9 with TRBJ2-5; 9 bases align to TRBD2. This CDR3 spans 13 amino acids. V lost 5 bases, J lost 9 bases, and 7 bases stayed unmatched. CDR1 is SEHNR and CDR2 is FQNEAQ in the germline V gene (reference sequence). Here the CDR3 DNA reads TGTGCCAGCAGCGCCGGGACTAGCCAAGCCCAGTACTTC. Its translation is CASSAGTSQAQYF.

The chain joins TRBV9 to TRBJ2-1; D perhaps matches TRBD2 (6 bases). Germline CDR1 is SGDLS and CDR2 is YYNGEE. Between the trimmed V and J ends, which lost 0 bases and 2 bases, there was a span of 12 bases. The CDR3 totals 16 residues. CDR3 region: CASSVVGSGPYNEQFF. CDR3 in DNA: TGTGCCAGCAGCGTAGTGGGTAGCGGACCCTACAATGAGCAGTTCTTC.

The chain links TRBV29-1 to TRBJ2-2; 11 bases match TRBD2. CDR3 length: 16 residues. Germline assignment: CDR1 SQVTM and CDR2 ANQGSEA. The V and J ends lost 5 bases and 3 bases, in that order; junction bases with no gene match: 8. CDR3 sequence (DNA): TGCAGCGTTTTGACTAGCGGGAAGGGGGACACCGGGGAGCTGTTTTTT. Protein product: CSVLTSGKGDTGELFF.

The chain is built from TRBV19 and TRBJ2-1; 9 bases map to TRBD1. The V gene's germline CDR1 is LNHDA and CDR2 SQIVND (reference sequence). V lost 6 bases, J lost 1 base, and 7 bases stayed unmatched. This CDR3 is built from 16 residues. CDR3 in amino acids: CASRGGQGSSYNEQFF. The CDR3 coding sequence is TGTGCCAGTAGAGGAGGACAGGGGTCTTCCTACAATGAGCAGTTCTTC.

The V call is TRBV2, the J call TRBJ2-7; D is unresolved. CDR1 is SNHLY, CDR2 FYNNEI, per germline. The CDR3 is 14 residues long. Trimming took 6 bases from V and 3 from J, leaving 15 bases between them. Written as DNA, the CDR3 is TGTGCCAGCAGGCCTACGTCCAACGACTACGAGCAGTACTTC. This gives the protein CASRPTSNDYEQYF.